This TCR beta chain was sequenced during a study of neurological immune-mediated disorders. In its sample, this clonotype was seen many times. Its specificity is unknown. Trimming pared 3 bases from V and 4 bases from J, leaving 10 bases between. The CDR3 has 14 residues. Germline lookup yields CDR1 SGHDN and CDR2 FVKESK. General observations from the study: The absence of shared CDR3 amino acid sequences among expanded clones across subjects suggests private repertoires in all groups.

TCRdb used MiXCR to reprocess the 5' RACE reads, holding one entry per CDR3 protein. The sample has around 46,000 distinct CDR3 sequences, about 25% seen once. The receptor comes from a woman aged 65 to 85 in good health. V and J are TRBV14 and TRBJ2-1; D might be TRBD1 (6 bases). Sequenced: PBMCs. In nucleotides, the CDR3 is TGTGCCAGCAGCCAGGACAGCCCGTACAATGAGCAGTTCTTC. It is translated as CASSQDSPYNEQFF.